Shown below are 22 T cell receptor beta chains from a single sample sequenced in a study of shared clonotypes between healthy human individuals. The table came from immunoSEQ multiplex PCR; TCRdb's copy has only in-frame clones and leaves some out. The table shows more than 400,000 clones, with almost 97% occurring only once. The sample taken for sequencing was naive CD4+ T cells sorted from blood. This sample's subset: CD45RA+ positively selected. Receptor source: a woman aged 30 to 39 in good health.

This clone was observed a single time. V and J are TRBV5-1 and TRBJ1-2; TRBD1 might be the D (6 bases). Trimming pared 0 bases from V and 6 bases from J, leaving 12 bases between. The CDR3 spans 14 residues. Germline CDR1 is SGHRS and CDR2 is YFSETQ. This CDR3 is CASSLVAGVDGYTF. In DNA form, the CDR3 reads TGCGCCAGCAGCTTGGTGGCAGGGGTGGATGGCTACACCTTC.

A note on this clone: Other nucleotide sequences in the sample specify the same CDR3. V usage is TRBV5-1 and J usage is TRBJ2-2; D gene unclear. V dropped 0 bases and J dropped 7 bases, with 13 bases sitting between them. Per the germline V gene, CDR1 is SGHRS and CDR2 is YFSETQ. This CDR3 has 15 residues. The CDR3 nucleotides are TGCGCCAGCAGCTTGGGGCCCTCTGGTAGCGGGGAGCTGTTTTTT. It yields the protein CASSLGPSGSGELFF.

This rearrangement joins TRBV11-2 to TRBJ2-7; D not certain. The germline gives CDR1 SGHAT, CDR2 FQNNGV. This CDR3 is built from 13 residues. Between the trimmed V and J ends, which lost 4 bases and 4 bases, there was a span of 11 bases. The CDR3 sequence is CASSSEAGYEQYF. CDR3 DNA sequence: TGTGCCAGCAGCTCCGAGGCCGGGTACGAGCAGTACTTC. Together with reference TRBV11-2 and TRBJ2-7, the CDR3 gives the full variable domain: EAGVAQSPRYKIIEKRQSVAFWCNPISGHATLYWYQQILGQGPKLLIQFQNNGVVDDSQLPKDRFSAERLKGVDSTLKIQPAKLEDSAVYLCASSSEAGYEQYFGPGTRLTVT.

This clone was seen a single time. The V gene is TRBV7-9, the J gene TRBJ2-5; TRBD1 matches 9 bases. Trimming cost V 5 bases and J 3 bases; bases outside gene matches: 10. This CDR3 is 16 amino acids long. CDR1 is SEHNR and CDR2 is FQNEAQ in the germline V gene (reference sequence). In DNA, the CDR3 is TGTGCCAGCAGCCCTAGGACAGGGGCGGGGGAAGAGACCCAGTACTTC. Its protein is CASSPRTGAGEETQYF.

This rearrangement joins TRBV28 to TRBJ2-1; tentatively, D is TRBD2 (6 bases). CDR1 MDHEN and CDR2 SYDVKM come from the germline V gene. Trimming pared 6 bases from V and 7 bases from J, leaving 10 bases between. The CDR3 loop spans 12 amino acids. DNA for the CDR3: TGTGCCAGCAGCCAGCGGGTTAATGAGCAGTTCTTC. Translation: CASSQRVNEQFF.

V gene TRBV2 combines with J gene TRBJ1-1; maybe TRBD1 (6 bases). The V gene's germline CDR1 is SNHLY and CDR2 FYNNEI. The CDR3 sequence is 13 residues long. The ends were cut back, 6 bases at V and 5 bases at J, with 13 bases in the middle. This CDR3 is CASSDTGRTEAFF. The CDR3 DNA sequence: TGTGCCAGCAGCGACACAGGGCGAACTGAAGCTTTCTTT.

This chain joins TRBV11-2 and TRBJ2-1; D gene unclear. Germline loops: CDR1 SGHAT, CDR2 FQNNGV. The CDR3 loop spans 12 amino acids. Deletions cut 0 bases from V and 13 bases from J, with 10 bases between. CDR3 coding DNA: TGTGCCAGCAGCTTAGATGCCGCGCTCCAGTTCTTC. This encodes CASSLDAALQFF.

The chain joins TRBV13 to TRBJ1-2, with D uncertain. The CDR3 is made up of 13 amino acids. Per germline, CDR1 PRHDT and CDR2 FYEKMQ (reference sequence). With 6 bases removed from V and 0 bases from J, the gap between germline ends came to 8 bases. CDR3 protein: CASRRITNYGYTF. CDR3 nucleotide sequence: TGTGCCAGCAGACGAATCACTAACTATGGCTACACCTTC.

CDR3 amino acids: CASSLNSQVHSGNTIYF. CDR3 in DNA: TGTGCCAGCAGCTTAAATTCACAGGTTCACTCTGGAAACACCATATATTTT. V usage is TRBV7-2 and J usage is TRBJ1-3, with D perhaps TRBD1 (5 bases). Germline CDR1 and CDR2: SGHTA and FQGNSA. The CDR3 sequence is 17 residues long. Trimming took 2 bases from V and 0 from J, leaving 14 bases between them.

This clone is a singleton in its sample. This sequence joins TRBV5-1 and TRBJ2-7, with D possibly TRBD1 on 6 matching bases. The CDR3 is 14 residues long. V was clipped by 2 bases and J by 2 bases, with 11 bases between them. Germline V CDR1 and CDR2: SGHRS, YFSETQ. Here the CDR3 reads CASSFGTSTYEQYF. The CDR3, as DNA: TGCGCCAGCAGCTTCGGGACAAGCACCTACGAGCAGTACTTC.

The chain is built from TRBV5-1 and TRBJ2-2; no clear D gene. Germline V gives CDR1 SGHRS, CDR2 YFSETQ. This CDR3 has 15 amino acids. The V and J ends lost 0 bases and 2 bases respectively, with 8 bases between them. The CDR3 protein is CASSLVSLNTGELFF. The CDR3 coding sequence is TGCGCCAGCAGCTTGGTATCGCTAAACACCGGGGAGCTGTTTTTT.

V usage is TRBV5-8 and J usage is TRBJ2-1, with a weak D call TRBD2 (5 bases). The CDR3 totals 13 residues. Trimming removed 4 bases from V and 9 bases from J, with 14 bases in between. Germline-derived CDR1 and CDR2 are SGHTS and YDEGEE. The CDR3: CASSPQFRGEQFF. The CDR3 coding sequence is TGTGCCAGCAGCCCGCAGTTCCGGGGTGAGCAGTTCTTC. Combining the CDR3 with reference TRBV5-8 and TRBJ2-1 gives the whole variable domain EAGVTQSPTHLIKTRGQQATLRCSPISGHTSVYWYQQALGLGLQFLLWYDEGEERNRGNFPPRFSGRQFPNYSSELNVNALELEDSALYLCASSPQFRGEQFFGPGTRLTVL.

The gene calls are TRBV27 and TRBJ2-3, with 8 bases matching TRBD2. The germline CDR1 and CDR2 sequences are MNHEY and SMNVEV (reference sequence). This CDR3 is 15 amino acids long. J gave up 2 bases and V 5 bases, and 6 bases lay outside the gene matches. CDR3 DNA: TGTGCCAGCAGTCTTCGACTAGCGTTCACAGATACGCAGTATTTT. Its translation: CASSLRLAFTDTQYF.

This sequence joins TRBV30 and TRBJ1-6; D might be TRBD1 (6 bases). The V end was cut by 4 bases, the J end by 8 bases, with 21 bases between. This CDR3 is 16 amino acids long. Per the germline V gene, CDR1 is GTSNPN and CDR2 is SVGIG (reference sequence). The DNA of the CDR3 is TGTGCCTGGAACCTCTATGACAGGCCTAGGGATTCACCCCTCCACTTT. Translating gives CAWNLYDRPRDSPLHF.

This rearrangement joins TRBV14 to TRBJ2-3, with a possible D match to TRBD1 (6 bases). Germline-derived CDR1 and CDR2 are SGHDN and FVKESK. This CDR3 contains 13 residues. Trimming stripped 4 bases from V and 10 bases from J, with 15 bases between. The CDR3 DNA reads TGTGCCAGCAGCCGAGGAGAGGCAGGGGCGCAGTATTTT. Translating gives CASSRGEAGAQYF.

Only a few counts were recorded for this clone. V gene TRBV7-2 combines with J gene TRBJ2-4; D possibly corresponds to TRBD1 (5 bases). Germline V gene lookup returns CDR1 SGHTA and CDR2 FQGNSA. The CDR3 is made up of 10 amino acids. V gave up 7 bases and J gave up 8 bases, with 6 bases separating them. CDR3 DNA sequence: TGTGCCAGCAAGGGGTACATTCAGTACTTC. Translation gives CASKGYIQYF.

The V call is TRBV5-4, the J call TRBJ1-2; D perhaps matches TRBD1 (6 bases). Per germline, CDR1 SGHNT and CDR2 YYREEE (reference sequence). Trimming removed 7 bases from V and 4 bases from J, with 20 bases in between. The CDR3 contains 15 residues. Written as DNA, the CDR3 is TGTGCCAGCCGATCGGGGAAGGACAGACCCTATGGCTACACCTTC. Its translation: CASRSGKDRPYGYTF.

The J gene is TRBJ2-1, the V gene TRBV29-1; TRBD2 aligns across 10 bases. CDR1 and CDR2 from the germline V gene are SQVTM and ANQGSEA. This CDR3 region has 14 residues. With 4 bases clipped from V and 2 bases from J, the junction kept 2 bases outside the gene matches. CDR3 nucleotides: TGCAGCGTTGCCCTAGCGGGAGCCTACAATGAGCAGTTCTTC. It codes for CSVALAGAYNEQFF.

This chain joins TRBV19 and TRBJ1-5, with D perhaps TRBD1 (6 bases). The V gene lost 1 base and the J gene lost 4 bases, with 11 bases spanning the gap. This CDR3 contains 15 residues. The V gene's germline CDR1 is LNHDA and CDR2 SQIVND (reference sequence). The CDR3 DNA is TGTGCCAGTAGTATAGCGGGGGCAAGTAATCAGCCCCAGCATTTT. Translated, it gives CASSIAGASNQPQHF.

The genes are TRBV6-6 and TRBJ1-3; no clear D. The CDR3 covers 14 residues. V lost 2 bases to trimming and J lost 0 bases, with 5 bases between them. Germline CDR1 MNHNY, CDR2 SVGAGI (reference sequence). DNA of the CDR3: TGTGCCAGCAGTTACGGACGCTCTGGAAACACCATATATTTT. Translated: CASSYGRSGNTIYF.

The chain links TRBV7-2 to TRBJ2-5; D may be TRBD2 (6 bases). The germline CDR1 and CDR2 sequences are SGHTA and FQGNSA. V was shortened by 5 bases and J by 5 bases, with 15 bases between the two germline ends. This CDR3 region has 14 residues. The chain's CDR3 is CASSPKTSWETQYF. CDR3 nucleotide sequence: TGTGCCAGCAGCCCCAAGACTAGTTGGGAGACCCAGTACTTC.

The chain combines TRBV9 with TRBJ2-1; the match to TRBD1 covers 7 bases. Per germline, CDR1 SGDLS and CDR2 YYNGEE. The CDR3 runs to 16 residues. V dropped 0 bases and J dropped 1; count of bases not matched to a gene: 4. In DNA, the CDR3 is TGTGCCAGCAGCGTAGAACCAGGGGGTTCCTACAATGAGCAGTTCTTC. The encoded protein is CASSVEPGGSYNEQFF.